Shown below are 19 T cell receptor beta chains from a single sample sequenced in a study of T-cell memory formation after mild COVID-19 listed by TCRdb under 2021. Libraries were constructed by 5' RACE. For sequencing, an Illumina NovaSeq 6000 was employed. TCRdb reprocessing: public reads trimmed at Q25 with fastp, clones called with MiXCR, in-frame beta chains kept. CDR3 protein duplicates are merged, each entry listing the most common genes and DNA. The sample data list some 160,000 distinct CDR3 sequences, and around 13% of these were observed just once. The ten largest clones capture 3.3% of the sample. Material for sequencing was PBMCs or a T cell subset sorted from them (not recorded which). Source of these receptors: a man aged 18 to 30 who had mild COVID-19 (a few samples of this study predate the infection). The sample titles of this study are shuffled in the database, so cell type and time point are left out; the donor was told from shared clones.

This clonotype has only a few counts. The J gene is TRBJ2-1, the V gene TRBV5-1; TRBD2 matches at 9 bases. In germline, CDR1 is SGHRS, CDR2 YFSETQ. The CDR3 runs 16 residues. V was pared by 3 bases and J by 5 bases, with 9 bases of the junction left unmatched. The DNA of the CDR3 is TGCGCCAGCAGCTCTAGCGGGGCGGGCATCAACAATGAGCAGTTCTTC. This sequence encodes CASSSSGAGINNEQFF. Full variable domain (rest looked up from reference TRBV5-1 and TRBJ2-1): KAGVTQTPRYLIKTRGQQVTLSCSPISGHRSVSWYQQTPGQGLQFLFEYFSETQRNKGNFPGRFSGRQFSNSRSEMNVSTLELGDSALYLCASSSSGAGINNEQFFGPGTRLTVL.

CDR3 in amino acids: CASSPGAHRQFF. The CDR3 bases are TGTGCCAGCAGCCCCGGGGCCCACCGGCAGTTCTTC. This chain uses TRBV9 with TRBJ2-1; either TRBD1 or TRBD2 may fit D (5 bases each). The V gene's germline CDR1 is SGDLS and CDR2 YYNGEE. Deletions cut 4 bases from V and 12 bases from J, with 14 bases between. The CDR3 is 12 amino acids.

This clonotype was observed a few times. The V call is TRBV18, the J call TRBJ2-2, with a weak D call TRBD1 (5 bases). Deletions cut 1 base from V and 6 bases from J, with 12 bases between. This CDR3 is built from 15 residues. Germline V gene sequence: CDR1 KGHSH, CDR2 LQKENI. CDR3 sequence (DNA): TGTGCCAGCTCACCACAAAGCAGGGTCCCCGGGGAGCTGTTTTTT. Its protein product is CASSPQSRVPGELFF. Full variable domain (missing parts from reference TRBV18 and TRBJ2-2): NAGVMQNPRHLVRRRGQEARLRCSPMKGHSHVYWYRQLPEEGLKFMVYLQKENIIDESGMPKERFSAEFPKEGPSILRIQQVVRGDSAAYFCASSPQSRVPGELFFGEGSRLTVL.

J is TRBJ2-5 and V is TRBV20-1; D not certain. V was trimmed by 4 bases and J by 3 bases, leaving 9 bases between them. The CDR3 extends over 12 amino acids. Germline V gives CDR1 DFQATT, CDR2 SNEGSKA (reference sequence). CDR3 sequence reads: CSANRRKETQYF. In DNA, the CDR3 is TGCAGTGCTAATCGTAGGAAAGAGACCCAGTACTTC.

This clonotype has only a few counts. This sequence joins TRBV11-2 and TRBJ2-2, with TRBD2 identical over 8 bases. Unmatched junction bases numbered 8, after V lost 6 bases and J lost 2 bases. Germline-derived CDR1 and CDR2 are SGHAT and FQNNGV. This CDR3 comprises 16 residues. The DNA of the CDR3 is TGTGCCAGCAGTCGGCAAGCGGGGGCCAACACCGGGGAGCTGTTTTTT. This translates into CASSRQAGANTGELFF.

CDR3 bases: TGCGCCAGCAGCAACGGGGCTCAAGAGACCCAGTACTTC. Its translation is CASSNGAQETQYF. This chain connects TRBV5-1 to TRBJ2-5; the D call may be TRBD1 or TRBD2 (5 bases each). The V gene's germline CDR1 is SGHRS and CDR2 YFSETQ. The CDR3 is 13 residues long. Between the trimmed V and J ends, which lost 4 bases and 2 bases, there was a span of 9 bases.

In its sample, this clonotype was seen a few times. The chain is built from TRBV18 and TRBJ1-6, with D hard to call. The CDR3 contains 16 residues. In germline, CDR1 is KGHSH, CDR2 LQKENI. Between the trimmed V and J ends, which lost 3 bases and 0 bases, there was a span of 9 bases. The CDR3 coding sequence is TGTGCCAGCTCACCCTCCCAGAGCTCCTATAATTCACCCCTCCACTTT. Amino acid sequence: CASSPSQSSYNSPLHF.

The V call is TRBV5-1, the J call TRBJ2-2, with D perhaps being TRBD1 or TRBD2 (5 bases each). V lost 1 base and J 2 bases, leaving 9 bases between the germline ends. Per the germline V gene, CDR1 is SGHRS and CDR2 is YFSETQ. CDR3 length: 15 residues. CDR3 loop: CASSLIGANTGELFF. CDR3 sequence (DNA): TGCGCCAGCAGCTTGATCGGGGCAAACACCGGGGAGCTGTTTTTT.

The rearrangement links TRBV5-6 to TRBJ1-1; D might be TRBD1 (5 bases). This CDR3 is 12 amino acids long. CDR1 and CDR2 from the germline V gene are SGHDT and YYEEEE. Trimming took 4 bases from V and 9 from J, leaving 13 bases between them. The DNA of the CDR3 is TGTGCCAGCAGCCTGCGCCCAGGGAAAGCTTTCTTT. The encoded protein is CASSLRPGKAFF.

CDR3 nucleotides: TGTGCCAGTGGTCCCCAGACAGGGGGCCGGATAGATACGCAGTATTTT. Amino acids: CASGPQTGGRIDTQYF. This chain joins TRBV19 and TRBJ2-3; 10 bases are a match to TRBD1. This CDR3 comprises 16 residues. CDR1 and CDR2 from the germline V gene are LNHDA and SQIVND (reference sequence). V shed 8 bases and J 5 bases; nucleotides not matched to a gene: 13. Drawing the rest from reference TRBV19 and TRBJ2-3, the complete variable domain is DGGITQSPKYLFRKEGQNVTLSCEQNLNHDAMYWYRQDPGQGLRLIYYSQIVNDFQKGDIAEGYSVSREKKESFPLTVTSAQKNPTAFYLCASGPQTGGRIDTQYFGPGTRLTVL.

The chain carries TRBV4-3 and TRBJ2-3, with TRBD2 matching over 7 bases. The CDR3 sequence is 14 residues long. Germline CDR1 reads LGHNA; CDR2 reads YSLEER. After removal of 3 bases from V and 2 bases from J, the junction contained 2 bases not matched to a gene. The CDR3 loop is CASSQAGDTDTQYF. CDR3 sequence (DNA): TGCGCCAGCAGCCAGGCGGGGGACACAGATACGCAGTATTTT.

This chain joins TRBV5-5 and TRBJ2-7; the D is unclear. Trimming took 0 bases from V and 3 from J, leaving 13 bases between them. The CDR3 consists of 15 residues. Germline CDR1 and CDR2: SGHKS and YYEKEE (reference sequence). CDR3 sequence reads: CASSLGRSTRYEQYV. The CDR3 DNA is TGTGCCAGCAGCTTGGGGCGGTCTACTCGCTACGAGCAGTACGTC.

The chain combines TRBV28 with TRBJ1-5; D not certain. This CDR3 spans 12 amino acids. Looked up from germline, CDR1 is MDHEN and CDR2 is SYDVKM. With 8 bases removed from V and 9 bases from J, the gap between germline ends came to 14 bases. CDR3 nucleotides: TGTGCCAGCGTGGGTTTTGGTAGGCCCCAGCATTTT. It encodes CASVGFGRPQHF.

This clonotype appeared a few times. The rearrangement links TRBV7-3 to TRBJ2-7; a possible D gene is TRBD2 (5 bases). Germline values: CDR1 SGHTA, CDR2 FQGTGA. This CDR3 region has 13 residues. V was clipped by 4 bases and J by 6 bases, with 13 bases between them. The CDR3 is CASSSRPAGEQYF. The DNA for the CDR3 is TGTGCCAGCAGCTCCCGACCTGCGGGCGAGCAGTACTTC.

The DNA of the CDR3 is TGCAGTGCATCGACCAGCAATCAGCCCCAGCATTTT. Protein: CSASTSNQPQHF. J is TRBJ1-5 and V is TRBV20-1; D gene ambiguous. V lost 6 bases and J 1 base, leaving 7 bases between the germline ends. CDR1 is DFQATT, CDR2 SNEGSKA, per germline (reference sequence). The CDR3 consists of 12 residues.

The chain is built from TRBV6-5 and TRBJ1-1, with no clear D. The CDR3 length is 11 residues. The germline gives CDR1 MNHEY, CDR2 SVGAGI. Trimming cost V 6 bases and J 6 bases, with 8 bases left between them. The CDR3 spells CASSDGAEAFF. The CDR3 DNA is TGTGCCAGCAGCGACGGGGCTGAAGCTTTCTTT.

Written as DNA, the CDR3 is TGTGCCAGCAGTGAAGCTAGCGCTACGCAGTATTTT. It specifies CASSEASATQYF. The chain carries TRBV25-1 and TRBJ2-3; a possible D gene is TRBD2 (6 bases). The CDR3 has 12 residues. Germline assignment: CDR1 MGHDK and CDR2 SYGVNS. Trimming pared 2 bases from V and 8 bases from J, leaving 8 bases between.

This rearrangement joins TRBV9 to TRBJ1-1; no firm D call. Germline assignment: CDR1 SGDLS and CDR2 YYNGEE. The CDR3 spans 14 residues. V lost 0 bases to trimming and J lost 1 base, with 7 bases between them. The CDR3 protein is CASSVEGRNTEAFF. The CDR3 DNA is TGTGCCAGCAGCGTAGAGGGCAGGAACACTGAAGCTTTCTTT.

The genes are TRBV7-9 and TRBJ2-7; 8 nucleotides align to TRBD1. V was clipped by 2 bases and J by 6 bases; unmatched bases: 9. The germline CDR1 and CDR2 sequences are SEHNR and FQNEAQ (reference sequence). The length of the CDR3 is 15 residues. This CDR3 reads CASSLPDRVASEQYF. The CDR3 DNA is TGTGCCAGCAGCTTACCGGACAGGGTAGCATCCGAGCAGTACTTC.